The entry below describes one TCR beta chain. What it recognizes is unknown. This specimen belongs to a study of siplizumab effects on memory and regulatory T cells. Study-wide results and limits: Unstimulated naive T cells seemed to show more diversity than memory cells did, and they also seemed to be among the major contributors to the alloresponse. Roughly 80-97% of proliferating CD4+ or CD8+ clones defied assignment to a naive or memory phenotype. Mappable alloreactive CD4+ clones came from Treg cells less than 70% of the time on average with siplizumab, against roughly 27% in controls.

The CDR3 runs to 14 residues. V lost 6 bases and J 2 bases, leaving 13 bases between the germline ends. Germline values: CDR1 MDHEN, CDR2 SYDVKM. TCRdb's copy holds only in-frame clones and misses some; the assay was immunoSEQ multiplex PCR. Here the sample spans about 62,000 clones, around 80% being singletons. Sample: memory CD4+ T cells sorted from blood. This TCR came from a human donor in good health. The chain carries TRBV28 and TRBJ1-2; no definite D call. CDR3 sequence reads: CASSTDGSNYGYTF. CDR3 coding DNA: TGTGCCAGCAGCACGGACGGTTCCAACTATGGCTACACCTTC.